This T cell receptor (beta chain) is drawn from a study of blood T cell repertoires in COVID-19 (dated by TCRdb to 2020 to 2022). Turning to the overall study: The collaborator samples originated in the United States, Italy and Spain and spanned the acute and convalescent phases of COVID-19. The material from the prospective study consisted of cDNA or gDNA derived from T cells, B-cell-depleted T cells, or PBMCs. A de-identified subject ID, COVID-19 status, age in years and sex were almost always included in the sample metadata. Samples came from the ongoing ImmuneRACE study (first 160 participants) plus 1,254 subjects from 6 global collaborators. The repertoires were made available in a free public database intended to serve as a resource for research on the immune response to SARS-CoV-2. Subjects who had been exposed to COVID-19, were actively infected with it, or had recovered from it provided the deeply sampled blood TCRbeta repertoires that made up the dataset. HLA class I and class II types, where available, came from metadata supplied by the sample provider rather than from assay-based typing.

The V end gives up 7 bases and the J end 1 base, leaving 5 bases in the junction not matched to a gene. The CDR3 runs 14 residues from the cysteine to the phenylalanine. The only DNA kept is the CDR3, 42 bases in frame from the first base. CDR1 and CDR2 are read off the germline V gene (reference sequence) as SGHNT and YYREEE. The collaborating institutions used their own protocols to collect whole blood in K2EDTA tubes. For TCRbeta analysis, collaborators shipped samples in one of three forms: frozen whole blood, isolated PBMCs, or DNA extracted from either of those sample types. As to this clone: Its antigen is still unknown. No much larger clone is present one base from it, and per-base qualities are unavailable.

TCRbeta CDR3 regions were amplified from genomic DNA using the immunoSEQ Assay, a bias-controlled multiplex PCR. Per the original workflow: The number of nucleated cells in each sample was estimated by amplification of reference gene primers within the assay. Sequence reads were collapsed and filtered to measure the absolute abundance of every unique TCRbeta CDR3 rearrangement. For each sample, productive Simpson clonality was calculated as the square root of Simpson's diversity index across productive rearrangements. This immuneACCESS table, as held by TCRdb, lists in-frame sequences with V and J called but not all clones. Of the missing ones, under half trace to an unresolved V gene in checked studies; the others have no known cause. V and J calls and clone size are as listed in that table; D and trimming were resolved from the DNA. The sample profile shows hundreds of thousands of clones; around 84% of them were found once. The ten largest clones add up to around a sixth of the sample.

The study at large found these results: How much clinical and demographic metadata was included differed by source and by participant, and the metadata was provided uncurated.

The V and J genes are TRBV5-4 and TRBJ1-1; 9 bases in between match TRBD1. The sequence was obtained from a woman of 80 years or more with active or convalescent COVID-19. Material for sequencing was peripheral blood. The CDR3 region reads CASGNRGPNTEAFF. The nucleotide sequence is TGTGCCAGCGGAAACAGGGGGCCGAACACTGAAGCTTTCTTT. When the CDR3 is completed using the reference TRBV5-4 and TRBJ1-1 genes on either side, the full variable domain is ETGVTQSPTHLIKTRGQQVTLRCSSQSGHNTVSWYQQALGQGPQFIFQYYREEENGRGNFPPRFSGLQFPNYSSELNVNALELDDSALYLCASGNRGPNTEAFFGQGTRLTVV.